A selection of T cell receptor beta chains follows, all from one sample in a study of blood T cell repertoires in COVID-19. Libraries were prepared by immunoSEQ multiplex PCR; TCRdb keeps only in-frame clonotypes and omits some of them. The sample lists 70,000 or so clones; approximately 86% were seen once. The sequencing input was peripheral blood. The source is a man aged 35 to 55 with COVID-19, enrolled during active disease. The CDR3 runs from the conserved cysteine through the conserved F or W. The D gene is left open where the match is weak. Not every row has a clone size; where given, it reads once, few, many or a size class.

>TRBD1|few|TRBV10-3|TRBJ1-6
TGTGCCATCAGAGATGACAGGGGGCTGAATTCACCCCTCCACTTT
CAIRDDRGLNSPLHF
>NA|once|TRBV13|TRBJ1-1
TGTGCCAGCAGCGAAAGAGGCCCTGAAGCTTTCTTT
CASSERGPEAFF
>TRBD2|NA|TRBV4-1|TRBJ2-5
TGCGCCAGCAGCCAAGATGAGGGATTAGCGGGGGGAGAGACCCAGTACTTC
CASSQDEGLAGGETQYF
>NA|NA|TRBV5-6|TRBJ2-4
TGTGCCAGCTGCCTCCGGGTTGGCGTCATTCAGTACTTC
CASCLRVGVIQYF
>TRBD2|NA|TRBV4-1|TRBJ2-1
TGCGCCAGCAGCCAGACTAGCGGGGGGTACAACAATGAGCAGTTCTTC
CASSQTSGGYNNEQFF
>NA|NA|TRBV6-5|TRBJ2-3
TGTGCCAGCAGTAATCAACAGTTCATAGCAGATACGCAGTATTTT
CASSNQQFIADTQYF
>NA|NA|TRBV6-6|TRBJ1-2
TGTGCCAGCAGTTACCTACAGAACGGCTACACCTTC
CASSYLQNGYTF
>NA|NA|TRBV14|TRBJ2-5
TGTGCCAGCAGCCAAGTATCCATTATTCTGGGAGGGACCCAGTACTTC
CASSQVSIILGGTQYF
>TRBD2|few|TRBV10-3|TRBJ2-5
TGTGCCACAGGAAGAAGCGGGGAGGAGGAGACCCAGTACTTC
CATGRSGEEETQYF
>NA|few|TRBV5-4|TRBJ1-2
TGTGCCAGCAGCTTCTACAGGGAGGGCGCATATGGCTACACCTTC
CASSFYREGAYGYTF
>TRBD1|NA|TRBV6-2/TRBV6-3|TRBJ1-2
TGTGCCAGCAGTTCCCACGACAGGGTCGGCTACACCTTC
CASSSHDRVGYTF
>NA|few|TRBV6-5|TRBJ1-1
TGTGCCAGCAGCTTGCTACACAGCTCGAACACTGAAGCTTTCTTT
CASSLLHSSNTEAFF
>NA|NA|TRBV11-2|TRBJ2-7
TGTGCCAGCAGCTTAGATCAAACCGGGGACGAGCAGTACTTC
CASSLDQTGDEQYF
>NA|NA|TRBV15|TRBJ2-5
TGTGCCACCAGCAGGGCGGGGATGGTAGCGGAGACCCAGTACTTC
CATSRAGMVAETQYF
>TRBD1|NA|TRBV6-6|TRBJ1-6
TGTGCCAGCAGTTCCACAGGGGGCGCAAATTCACCCCTCCACTTT
CASSSTGGANSPLHF
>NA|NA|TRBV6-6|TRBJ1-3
TGTGCCAGCAGTGGAACAGGTGGCGGAAACACCATATATTTT
CASSGTGGGNTIYF
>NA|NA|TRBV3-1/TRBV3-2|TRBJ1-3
TGTGCCAGCAGCCATCAAAGCCGCGGGGTAACTGGAAACACCATATATTTT
CASSHQSRGVTGNTIYF
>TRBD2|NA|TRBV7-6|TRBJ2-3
TGTGCCAGCAGCTTATACGGCGGGGGGGCACGGGCAGATACGCAGTATTTT
CASSLYGGGARADTQYF
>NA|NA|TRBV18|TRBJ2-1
TGTGCCAGCTCACCACCCCAGGGGTACAATGAGCAGTTCTTC
CASSPPQGYNEQFF
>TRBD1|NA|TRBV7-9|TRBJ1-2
TGTGCCAGCAGCTACCGCTCCGGACAGGGCGGGATTCGTGGCTACACCTTC
CASSYRSGQGGIRGYTF
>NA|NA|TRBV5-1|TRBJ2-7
TGCGCCAGCAGCCCGGCCCAGGCCGGGACTGGGCAGTACTTC
CASSPAQAGTGQYF
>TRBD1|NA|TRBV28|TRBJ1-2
TGTGCCAGCAGTCGGGGAACCGGGACAGGGTATGGCTACACCTTC
CASSRGTGTGYGYTF